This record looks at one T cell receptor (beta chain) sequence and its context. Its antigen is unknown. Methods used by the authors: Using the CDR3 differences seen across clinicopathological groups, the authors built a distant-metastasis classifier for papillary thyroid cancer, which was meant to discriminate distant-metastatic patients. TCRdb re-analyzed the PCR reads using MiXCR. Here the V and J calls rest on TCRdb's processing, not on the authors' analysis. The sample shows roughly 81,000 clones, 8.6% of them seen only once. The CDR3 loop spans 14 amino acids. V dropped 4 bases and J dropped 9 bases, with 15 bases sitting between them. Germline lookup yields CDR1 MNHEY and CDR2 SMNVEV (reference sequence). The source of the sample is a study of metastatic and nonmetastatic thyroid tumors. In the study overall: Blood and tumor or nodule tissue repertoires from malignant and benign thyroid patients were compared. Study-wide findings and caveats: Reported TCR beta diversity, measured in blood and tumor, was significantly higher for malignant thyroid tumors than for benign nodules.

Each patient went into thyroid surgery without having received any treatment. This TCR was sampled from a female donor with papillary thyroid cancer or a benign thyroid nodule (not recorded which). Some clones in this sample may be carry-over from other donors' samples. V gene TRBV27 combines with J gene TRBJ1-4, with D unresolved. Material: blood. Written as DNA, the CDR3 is TGTGCCAGCAGTTACTCCCCCCTGGATAAAAAACTGTTTTTT. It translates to CASSYSPLDKKLFF.